The present entry profiles one TCR beta chain with its context. Antigen unknown. The V gene's germline CDR1 is LNHDA and CDR2 SQIVND (reference sequence). The CDR3 extends over 13 amino acids. V dropped 7 bases and J dropped 8; count of bases not matched to a gene: 5. PCR involved 60 Vbeta and 13 Jbeta primers. Sequencing used immunoSEQ multiplex PCR; TCRdb keeps in-frame clones, though not all of them. The table has tens of thousands of clones, around three quarters seen once. Healthy bone marrow donors supplied every sample. The data were taken from a study of cytomegalovirus exposure and HLA in healthy donors. Whole-study context: Of roughly 400 genotyped donors, approximately 84% clustered with self-reported Caucasian donors.

Study-wide points: In a later analysis, common viral pathogens appeared linked to several of the most significant clusters.

The V and J genes are TRBV19 and TRBJ1-6; 7 nucleotides agree with TRBD1. The material sequenced was PBMCs. The sequence was obtained from a male donor in good health and CMV-seropositive. CDR3: CASTGQSYSPLHF. CDR3 coding DNA: TGTGCCAGTACGGGACAGTCCTATTCACCCCTCCACTTT. The whole variable domain, filled in from reference TRBV19 and TRBJ1-6, reads DGGITQSPKYLFRKEGQNVTLSCEQNLNHDAMYWYRQDPGQGLRLIYYSQIVNDFQKGDIAEGYSVSREKKESFPLTVTSAQKNPTAFYLCASTGQSYSPLHFGNGTRLTVT.